The rows below give T cell receptor beta chains drawn from one sample of a study of T cells in Graves' hyperthyroidism and ophthalmopathy. TCRdb fed the multiplex PCR reads into MiXCR, producing one record per CDR3 protein. Among more than 500,000 distinct CDR3 sequences listed, roughly 14% were seen once. The sample consisted of blood. Receptors were obtained from a woman aged 40-49 years with Graves' ophthalmopathy. CDR3s include the opening cysteine and the closing phenylalanine or tryptophan.

cdr3_aa: CASSLQPGLNTEAFF
j_call: TRBJ1-1
v_call: TRBV19

cdr3_aa: CASLRDTTGAGNTIYF
j_call: TRBJ1-3
v_call: TRBV19

cdr3_aa: CASSFQGVTEAFF
j_call: TRBJ1-1
v_call: TRBV28

cdr3_aa: CSVYLPGSSYEQYF
j_call: TRBJ2-7
v_call: TRBV29-1

cdr3_aa: CASRKSRQDDEQFF
j_call: TRBJ2-1
v_call: TRBV12-3/TRBV12-4

cdr3_aa: CASRFLGRTGEETQYF
j_call: TRBJ2-5
v_call: TRBV28

cdr3_aa: CASSYIGENQPQHF
j_call: TRBJ1-5
v_call: TRBV6-5

cdr3_aa: CASSSGQGSRTGELFF
j_call: TRBJ2-2
v_call: TRBV27

cdr3_aa: CASSLKYWGGLPGELFF
j_call: TRBJ2-2
v_call: TRBV12-3/TRBV12-4

cdr3_aa: CSAKKGTAGDYGYTF
j_call: TRBJ1-2
v_call: TRBV20-1

cdr3_aa: CASSYSASNTGELFF
j_call: TRBJ2-2
v_call: TRBV6-2/TRBV6-3

cdr3_aa: CASSTQTGGSNQPQHF
j_call: TRBJ1-5
v_call: TRBV7-2

cdr3_aa: CASSPGAGVETQYF
j_call: TRBJ2-5
v_call: TRBV18

cdr3_aa: CSAEGLAGEYEQYF
j_call: TRBJ2-7
v_call: TRBV20-1

cdr3_aa: CSATFGYYEQYF
j_call: TRBJ2-7
v_call: TRBV29-1

cdr3_aa: CASSYPVLGYTF
j_call: TRBJ1-2
v_call: TRBV6-2/TRBV6-3

cdr3_aa: CAISERPQGGGGTQYF
j_call: TRBJ2-5
v_call: TRBV10-3

cdr3_aa: CASSARLGQGFEEQYF
j_call: TRBJ2-7
v_call: TRBV19

cdr3_aa: CASSPGQTRDTEAFF
j_call: TRBJ1-1
v_call: TRBV19

cdr3_aa: CASRPGTGGAHEQYF
j_call: TRBJ2-7
v_call: TRBV6-5

cdr3_aa: CASSVGDSFYEQYF
j_call: TRBJ2-7
v_call: TRBV9

cdr3_aa: CVSRGQGDQPQHF
j_call: TRBJ1-5
v_call: TRBV19

cdr3_aa: CSASPPGLVGEQYF
j_call: TRBJ2-7
v_call: TRBV20-1

cdr3_aa: CASSLEGGGHYEQYF
j_call: TRBJ2-7
v_call: TRBV6-1

cdr3_aa: CASSPVGVGGTYEQYF
j_call: TRBJ2-7
v_call: TRBV11-2

cdr3_aa: CASSLDPGGFSGNTIYF
j_call: TRBJ1-3
v_call: TRBV11-2

cdr3_aa: CASSGGWEDGYTF
j_call: TRBJ1-2
v_call: TRBV2

cdr3_aa: CAWKQVPMTTEAFF
j_call: TRBJ1-1
v_call: TRBV30

cdr3_aa: CASQGAAFGQYF
j_call: TRBJ2-7
v_call: TRBV28

cdr3_aa: CAWSVGPGSYEQYF
j_call: TRBJ2-7
v_call: TRBV30

cdr3_aa: CSASSAANYGYTF
j_call: TRBJ1-2
v_call: TRBV20-1

cdr3_aa: CSAPPLAGSYEQYF
j_call: TRBJ2-7
v_call: TRBV20-1

cdr3_aa: CASSLAGTKDTQYF
j_call: TRBJ2-4
v_call: TRBV7-3

cdr3_aa: CASSSHPPSKSGNQPQHF
j_call: TRBJ1-5
v_call: TRBV6-2/TRBV6-3

cdr3_aa: CASSTTGQSCEQYF
j_call: TRBJ2-7
v_call: TRBV19

cdr3_aa: CASSELAGERETQYF
j_call: TRBJ2-5
v_call: TRBV6-4

cdr3_aa: CASSFAGGRAREQYF
j_call: TRBJ2-7
v_call: TRBV27

cdr3_aa: CASSRPAESINEQFF
j_call: TRBJ2-1
v_call: TRBV11-1

cdr3_aa: CTIAGLSSGNTIYF
j_call: TRBJ1-3
v_call: TRBV2